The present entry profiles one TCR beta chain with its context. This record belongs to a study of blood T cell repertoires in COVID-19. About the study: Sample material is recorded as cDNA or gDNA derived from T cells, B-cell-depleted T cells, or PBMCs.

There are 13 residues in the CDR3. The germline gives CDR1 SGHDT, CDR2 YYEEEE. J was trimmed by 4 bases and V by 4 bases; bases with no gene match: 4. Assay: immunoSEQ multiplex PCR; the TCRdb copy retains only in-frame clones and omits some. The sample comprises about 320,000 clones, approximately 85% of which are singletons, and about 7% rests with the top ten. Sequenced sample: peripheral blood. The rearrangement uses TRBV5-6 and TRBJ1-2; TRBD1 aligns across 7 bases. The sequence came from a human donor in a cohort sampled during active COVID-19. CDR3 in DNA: TGTGCCAGCAGCACGGGACAGACCTATGGCTACACCTTC. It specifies CASSTGQTYGYTF. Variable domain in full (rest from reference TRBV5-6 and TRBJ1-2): DAGVTQSPTHLIKTRGQQVTLRCSPKSGHDTVSWYQQALGQGPQFIFQYYEEEERQRGNFPDRFSGHQFPNYSSELNVNALLLGDSALYLCASSTGQTYGYTFGSGTRLTVV.